The entry below gives a single T cell receptor (beta chain) sequence along with its context. The antigen remains unidentified. The assay was immunoSEQ multiplex PCR, and TCRdb's table has in-frame clones only and misses some. The table records 13,000 or so clones, 85% to 90% of them present only once. This sample is drawn from a study of monozygotic twins with cystic fibrosis. Study observations and caveats: Co-twins had the most similar V usage for 13 of 16 pairs, J for 8. No link emerged between shared CDR3 counts and age, concordance or severity.

Germline-derived CDR1 and CDR2 are SEHNR and FQNEAQ (reference sequence). This CDR3 has 14 residues. V dropped 5 bases and J dropped 5 bases, with 13 bases sitting between them. The chain joins TRBV7-9 to TRBJ2-1, with D maybe TRBD2 (5 bases). The origin of this receptor is a boy aged 5-17 years with cystic fibrosis. Sequencing was performed on blood. CDR3 bases: TGTGCCAGCAGCCCCCCTAGCAGCCACAATGAGCAGTTCTTC. Encoded protein: CASSPPSSHNEQFF.